This T cell receptor beta chain was recorded in a study of T-cell memory formation after mild COVID-19 (dated by TCRdb to 2020 to 2022). Looking at the study overall: TCR sequence clusters from the two donors were found to be largely donor specific. The cohort comprised two young, previously healthy adult volunteers, one female and one male. In a couple of donors, T-cell clones that expanded and contracted after mild COVID-19 were followed by sequencing TCRalpha and TCRbeta repertoires longitudinally.

The CDR3 spans 12 residues, from the cysteine through the phenylalanine. This entry keeps only the CDR3 DNA: 36 bases, framed from base 1. V is cut by 5 bases and J by 9 bases, and the space between the germline ends is 14 bases. Looking up the germline V gene (reference sequence) yields CDR1 DFQATT and CDR2 SNEGSKA. Sequenced using an Illumina NovaSeq 6000. cDNA libraries for TCRalpha and TCRbeta were prepared by 5'RACE using constant-segment primers, with sample barcodes and unique molecular identifiers added. Trizol reagent was used to extract RNA from every sample. Library amplification was performed in two PCR steps, and a second sample barcode and Illumina TruSeq adapters were introduced in the second step. Sequencing of the libraries was done on an Illumina NovaSeq, producing 2 x 150 bp paired-end reads. From the authors' description of their analysis: Demultiplexing of reads and collapsing into UMI-guided consensus sequences were performed with migec v1.2.7. Using mixcr v2.1.11, UMI consensuses were aligned to TRA and TRB V and J templates and then assembled into clonotypes. A clonotype was counted as expanded or contracted only when both edgeR and NoisET called the clonotype significant, with the noise models trained on biological replicates. For edgeR calls, the thresholds were a false discovery rate-adjusted p below 0.01 and a log2 fold-change of 1. As an exploratory analysis of dynamics, max-normalized trajectories of the 1000 most abundant clonotypes were examined with PCA combined with hierarchical clustering. Each responding clone was given a CD4 or CD8 phenotype based on the CD4+ and CD8+ repertoires, which had been sequenced separately. TCRdb took the public reads, trimmed them with fastp at Q25, ran MiXCR for clone calling and kept in-frame beta chains. Every CDR3 protein is listed once, alongside the most common genes and DNA of its rows. These V and J calls derive from TCRdb rather than the authors' analysis. This sample lists 350,000 to 500,000 distinct CDR3 sequences; about 19% were detected once. Of the sample, approximately 8.4% falls within the top ten clones.

Summary of the overall study and its limitations: Contracting CD4+ clones turned up mainly in the CM and EM memory subsets, whereas EMRA was where CD8+ clones were enriched. SARS-CoV-2 specificity was not confirmed for the second-wave clones peaking on day 37. From day 15 to 85, contracting clones showed balanced CD4/CD8 phenotypes, whereas a second wave of clones that expanded from day 15 to 37 leaned towards CD4+. The study included only a couple of mild cases, and larger cohorts that include severe cases with pre-infection samples were judged to be necessary. Some responding clones were detected in pre-infection memory, which suggested that pre-existing cross-reactive memory T cells had joined the SARS-CoV-2 response.

This clonotype has only a few counts. Its binding antigen is unknown. No much larger clone exists at a distance of one base, and base qualities are not known. Ficoll-Paque density gradient centrifugation was used to isolate PBMCs. This clonotype originated in an adult woman who had mild COVID-19 (a few samples of this study predate the infection). The sample titles of this study are shuffled in the database, so cell type and time point are left out; the donor was told from shared clones. Sample: PBMCs or a T cell subset sorted from them (not recorded which). The rearranged chain carries TRBV20-1 and TRBJ1-3, with the identity of the D gene unclear. The bases read TGCAGTGCTGAAAACCCGGGGAGCACCATATATTTT. Its protein product is CSAENPGSTIYF.